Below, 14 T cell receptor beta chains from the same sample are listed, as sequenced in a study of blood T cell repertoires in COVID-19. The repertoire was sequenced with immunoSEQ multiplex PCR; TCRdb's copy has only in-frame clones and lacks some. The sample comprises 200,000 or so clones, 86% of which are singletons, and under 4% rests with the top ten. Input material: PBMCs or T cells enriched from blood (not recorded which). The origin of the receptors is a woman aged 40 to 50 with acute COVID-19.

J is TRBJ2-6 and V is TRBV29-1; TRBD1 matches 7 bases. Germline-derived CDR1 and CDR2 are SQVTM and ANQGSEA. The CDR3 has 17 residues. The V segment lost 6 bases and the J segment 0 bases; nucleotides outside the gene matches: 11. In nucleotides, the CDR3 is TGCAGCGTGGCGATCGGACAGGCGAACTCTGGGGCCAACGTCCTGACTTTC. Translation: CSVAIGQANSGANVLTF.

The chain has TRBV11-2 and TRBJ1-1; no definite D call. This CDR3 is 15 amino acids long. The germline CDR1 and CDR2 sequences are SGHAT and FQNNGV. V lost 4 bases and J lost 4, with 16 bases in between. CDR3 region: CASSSYRRRVTEAFF. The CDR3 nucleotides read TGTGCCAGCAGCTCCTACCGTAGGAGGGTCACTGAAGCTTTCTTT.

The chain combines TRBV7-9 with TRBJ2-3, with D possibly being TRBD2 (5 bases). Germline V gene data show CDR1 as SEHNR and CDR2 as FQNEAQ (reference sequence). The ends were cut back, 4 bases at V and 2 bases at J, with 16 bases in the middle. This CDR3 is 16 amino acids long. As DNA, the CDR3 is TGTGCCAGCAGCTCCCCGATAGCGCCATCCACAGATACGCAGTATTTT. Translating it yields CASSSPIAPSTDTQYF.

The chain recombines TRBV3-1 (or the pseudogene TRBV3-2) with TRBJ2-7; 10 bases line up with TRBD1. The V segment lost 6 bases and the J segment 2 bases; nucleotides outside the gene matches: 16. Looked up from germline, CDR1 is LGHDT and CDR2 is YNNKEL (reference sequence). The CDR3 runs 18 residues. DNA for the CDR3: TGTGCCAGCAGACCTCAACTAGGAACGGGACAGGGGCCCTACGAGCAGTACTTC. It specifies CASRPQLGTGQGPYEQYF.

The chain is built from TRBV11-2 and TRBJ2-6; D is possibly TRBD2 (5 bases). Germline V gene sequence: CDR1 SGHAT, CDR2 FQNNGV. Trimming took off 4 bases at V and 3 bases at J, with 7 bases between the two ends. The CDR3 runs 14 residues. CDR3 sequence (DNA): TGTGCCAGCAGCTATGGGAGTGGGGCCAACGTCCTGACTTTC. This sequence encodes CASSYGSGANVLTF.

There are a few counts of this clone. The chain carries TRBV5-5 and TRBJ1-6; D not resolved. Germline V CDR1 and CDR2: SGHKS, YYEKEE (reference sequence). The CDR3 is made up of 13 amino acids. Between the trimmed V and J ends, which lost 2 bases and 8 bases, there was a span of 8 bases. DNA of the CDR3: TGTGCCAGCAGCTTTAACGCGGATTCACCCCTCCACTTT. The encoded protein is CASSFNADSPLHF.

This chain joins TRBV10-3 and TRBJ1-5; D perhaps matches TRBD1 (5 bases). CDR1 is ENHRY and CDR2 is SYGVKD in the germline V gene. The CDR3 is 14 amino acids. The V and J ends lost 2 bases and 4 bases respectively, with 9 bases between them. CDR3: CAISEPGGNQPQHF. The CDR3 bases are TGTGCCATCAGTGAGCCCGGGGGGAATCAGCCCCAGCATTTT.

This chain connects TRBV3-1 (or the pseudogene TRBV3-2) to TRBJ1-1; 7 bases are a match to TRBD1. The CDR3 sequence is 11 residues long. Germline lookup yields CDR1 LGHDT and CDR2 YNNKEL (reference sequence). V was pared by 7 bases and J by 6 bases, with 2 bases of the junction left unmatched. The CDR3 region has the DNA TGTGCCAGCAAGGGGGCGTCTGAAGCTTTCTTT. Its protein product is CASKGASEAFF.

CDR3 amino acids: CASSPSGGSRAFF. In DNA, the CDR3 is TGTGCCAGCTCACCATCGGGGGGAAGTAGAGCTTTCTTT. The rearrangement joins TRBV18 to TRBJ1-1; D is possibly TRBD1 (5 bases). This CDR3 spans 13 amino acids. V dropped 2 bases and J dropped 10 bases, with 14 bases sitting between them. Germline V CDR1 and CDR2: KGHSH, LQKENI.

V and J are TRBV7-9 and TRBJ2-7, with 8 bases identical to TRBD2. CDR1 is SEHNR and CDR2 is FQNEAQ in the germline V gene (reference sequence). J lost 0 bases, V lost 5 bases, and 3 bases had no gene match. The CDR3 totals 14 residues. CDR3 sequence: CASSHGTSSYEQYF. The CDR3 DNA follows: TGTGCCAGCAGCCACGGGACTAGCTCCTACGAGCAGTACTTC. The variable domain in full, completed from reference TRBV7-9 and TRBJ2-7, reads DTGVSQNPRHKITKRGQNVTFRCDPISEHNRLYWYRQTLGQGPEFLTYFQNEAQLEKSRLLSDRFSAERPKGSFSTLEIQRTEQGDSAMYLCASSHGTSSYEQYFGPGTRLTVT.

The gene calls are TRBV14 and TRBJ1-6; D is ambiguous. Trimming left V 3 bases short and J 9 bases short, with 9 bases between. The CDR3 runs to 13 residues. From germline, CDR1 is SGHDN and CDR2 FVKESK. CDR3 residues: CASSQVAISPLHF. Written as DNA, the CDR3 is TGTGCCAGCAGCCAGGTCGCGATTTCACCCCTCCACTTT.

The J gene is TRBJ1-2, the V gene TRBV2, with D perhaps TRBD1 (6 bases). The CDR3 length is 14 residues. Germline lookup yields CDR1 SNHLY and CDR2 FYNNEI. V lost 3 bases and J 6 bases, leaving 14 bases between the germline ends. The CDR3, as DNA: TGTGCCAGCAGTGACGAGATAAGGGGGAATGGCTACACCTTC. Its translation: CASSDEIRGNGYTF. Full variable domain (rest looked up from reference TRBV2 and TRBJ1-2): EPEVTQTPSHQVTQMGQEVILRCVPISNHLYFYWYRQILGQKVEFLVSFYNNEISEKSEIFDDQFSVERPDGSNFTLKIRSTKLEDSAMYFCASSDEIRGNGYTFGSGTRLTVV.

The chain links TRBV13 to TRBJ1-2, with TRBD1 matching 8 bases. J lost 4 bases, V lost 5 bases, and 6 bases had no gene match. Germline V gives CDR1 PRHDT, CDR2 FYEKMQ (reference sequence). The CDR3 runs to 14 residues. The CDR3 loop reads CASSPRGQGYGYTF. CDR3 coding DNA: TGTGCCAGCAGCCCCAGGGGGCAAGGCTATGGCTACACCTTC.

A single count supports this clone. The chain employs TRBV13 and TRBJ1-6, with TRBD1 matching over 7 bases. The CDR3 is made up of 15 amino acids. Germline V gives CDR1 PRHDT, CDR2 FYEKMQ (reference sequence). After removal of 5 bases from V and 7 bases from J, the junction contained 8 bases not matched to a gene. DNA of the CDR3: TGTGCCAGCAGCCCCGACAGGGCCTTGAATTCACCCCTCCACTTT. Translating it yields CASSPDRALNSPLHF.